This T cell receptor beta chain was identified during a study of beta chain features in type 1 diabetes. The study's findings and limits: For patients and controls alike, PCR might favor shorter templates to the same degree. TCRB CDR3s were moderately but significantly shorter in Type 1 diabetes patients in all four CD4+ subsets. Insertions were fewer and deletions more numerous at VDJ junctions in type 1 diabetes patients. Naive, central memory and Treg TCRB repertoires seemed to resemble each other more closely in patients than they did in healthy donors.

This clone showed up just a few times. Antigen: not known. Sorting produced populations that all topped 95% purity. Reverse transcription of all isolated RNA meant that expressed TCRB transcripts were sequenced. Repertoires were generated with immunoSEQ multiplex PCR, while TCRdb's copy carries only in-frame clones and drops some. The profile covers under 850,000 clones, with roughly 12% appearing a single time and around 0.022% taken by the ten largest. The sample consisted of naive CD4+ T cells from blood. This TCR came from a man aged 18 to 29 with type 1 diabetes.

The CDR3 spells CASSQGPREGEAFF. The CDR3 DNA is TGCGCCAGCAGCCAAGGTCCCAGGGAAGGGGAAGCTTTCTTT. The rearrangement uses TRBV4-1 and TRBJ1-1; possible D gene TRBD1, 5 bases. CDR1 is MGHRA, CDR2 YSYEKL, per germline. The CDR3 has 14 residues. The V gene lost 1 base and the J gene lost 8 bases, with 14 bases spanning the gap.